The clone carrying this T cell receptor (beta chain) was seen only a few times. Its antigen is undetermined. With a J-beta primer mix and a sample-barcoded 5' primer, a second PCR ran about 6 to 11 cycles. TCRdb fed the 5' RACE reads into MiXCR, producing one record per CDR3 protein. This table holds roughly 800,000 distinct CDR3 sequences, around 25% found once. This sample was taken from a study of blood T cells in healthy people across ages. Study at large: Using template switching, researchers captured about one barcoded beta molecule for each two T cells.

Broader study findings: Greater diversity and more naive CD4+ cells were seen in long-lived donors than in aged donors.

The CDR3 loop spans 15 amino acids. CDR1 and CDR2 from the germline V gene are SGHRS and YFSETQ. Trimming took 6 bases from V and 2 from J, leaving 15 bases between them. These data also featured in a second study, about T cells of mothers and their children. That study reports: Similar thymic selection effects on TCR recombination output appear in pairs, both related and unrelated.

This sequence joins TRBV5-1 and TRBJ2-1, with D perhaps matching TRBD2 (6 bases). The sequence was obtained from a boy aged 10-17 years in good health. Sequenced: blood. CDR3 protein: CASTVLADTYNEQFF. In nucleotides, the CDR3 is TGCGCCAGCACCGTACTAGCCGACACCTACAATGAGCAGTTCTTC.